A single sample is the source of the 4 T cell receptor beta chains below, sequenced in a study of blood T cell repertoires in COVID-19. Sequencing used immunoSEQ multiplex PCR; TCRdb keeps in-frame clones, though not all of them. The sample lists roughly 440,000 clones, 70% to 90% seen once, with roughly 13% in the top ten. Sequences were obtained from peripheral blood. Receptors originate from a woman between 45 and 60 years old with COVID-19, enrolled during active disease.

The chain employs TRBV5-8 and TRBJ1-1; TRBD1 agrees at 9 bases. The J segment lost 1 base and the V segment lost 10 bases, leaving 5 bases of the junction unmatched. The CDR3 spans 13 residues. In germline, CDR1 is SGHTS, CDR2 YDEGEE. As DNA, the CDR3 is TGTGCCGGAGGGACAGGGTGGAACACTGAAGCTTTCTTT. Protein: CAGGTGWNTEAFF.

This clone appeared a few times. The gene calls are TRBV4-1 and TRBJ1-1; maybe TRBD1 (5 bases). The CDR3 length is 15 residues. Trimming removed 2 bases from V and 5 bases from J, with 15 bases in between. Per germline, CDR1 MGHRA and CDR2 YSYEKL. Here the CDR3 DNA reads TGCGCCAGCAGCCAATTGGTGGGGGGTCGAACTGAAGCTTTCTTT. It encodes CASSQLVGGRTEAFF.

V and J are TRBV2 and TRBJ2-5; the match to TRBD2 covers 13 bases. J lost 5 bases, V lost 6 bases, and 9 bases had no gene match. CDR1 is SNHLY, CDR2 FYNNEI, per germline. This CDR3 has 16 residues. DNA of the CDR3: TGTGCCAGCAGGAGGGGACTAGCGGGGTCAAGGGAGACCCAGTACTTC. Amino acid sequence: CASRRGLAGSRETQYF.

The chain's CDR3 is CASSQDRGFGTEAFF. CDR3 sequence (DNA): TGCGCCAGCAGCCAAGATAGGGGATTTGGGACTGAAGCTTTCTTT. J is TRBJ1-1 and V is TRBV4-1; possibly TRBD1 for D (5 bases). The CDR3 is 15 amino acids. V shed 0 bases and J shed 5 bases, with 13 bases lying between them. Germline-derived CDR1 and CDR2 are MGHRA and YSYEKL.